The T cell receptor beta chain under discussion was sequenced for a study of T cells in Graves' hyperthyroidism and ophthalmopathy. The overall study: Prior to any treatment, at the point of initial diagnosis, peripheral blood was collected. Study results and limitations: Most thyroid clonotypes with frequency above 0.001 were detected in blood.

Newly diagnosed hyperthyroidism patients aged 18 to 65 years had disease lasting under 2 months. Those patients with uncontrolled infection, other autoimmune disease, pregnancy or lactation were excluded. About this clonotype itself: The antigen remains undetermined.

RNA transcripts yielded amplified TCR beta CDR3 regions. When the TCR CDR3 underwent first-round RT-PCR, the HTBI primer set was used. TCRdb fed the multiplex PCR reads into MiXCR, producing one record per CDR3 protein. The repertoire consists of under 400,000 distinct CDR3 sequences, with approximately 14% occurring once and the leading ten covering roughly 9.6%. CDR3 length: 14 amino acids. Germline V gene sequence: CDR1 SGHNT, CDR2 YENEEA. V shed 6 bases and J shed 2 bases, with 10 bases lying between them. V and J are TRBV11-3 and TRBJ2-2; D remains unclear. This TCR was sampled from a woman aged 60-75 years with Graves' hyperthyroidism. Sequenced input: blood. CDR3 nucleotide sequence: TGTGCCAGCAGTTTTCAGGAAAACACCGGGGAGCTGTTTTTT. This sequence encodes CASSFQENTGELFF.